Below, 25 T cell receptor beta chains from the same sample are listed, as sequenced in a study of T cells in Graves' hyperthyroidism and ophthalmopathy. What was amplified from RNA transcripts were TCR beta CDR3 regions. The primer set for the first-round RT-PCR of the TCR CDR3 was HTBI. TCRdb ran MiXCR on the multiplex PCR reads and lists one entry per CDR3 protein. The data contain fewer than 650,000 distinct CDR3 sequences, 14% to 15% of them seen just once; the ten biggest clones take up around 4.5%. The sequenced material came from blood. All receptors come from a woman aged 40 to 49 with Graves' ophthalmopathy.

This clonotype has a count of ten or more. The rearrangement links TRBV29-1 to TRBJ2-7; TRBD1 agrees at 7 bases. Germline V lookup: CDR1 SQVTM, CDR2 ANQGSEA. The J segment lost 2 bases and the V segment lost 6 bases, leaving 4 bases of the junction unmatched. CDR3 size: 12 residues. CDR3 region: CSVGTDAYEQYF. As DNA, the CDR3 is TGCAGCGTGGGGACAGATGCCTACGAGCAGTACTTC.

This clonotype was counted many times. The rearrangement links TRBV28 to TRBJ2-7, with a tentative D call TRBD2 (5 bases). Trimming pared 5 bases from V and 2 bases from J, leaving 13 bases between. The CDR3 runs to 14 residues. CDR1 and CDR2 (germline): MDHEN, SYDVKM. This CDR3 is CASSSGSEAYEQYF. The CDR3 DNA reads TGTGCCAGCAGTAGCGGATCCGAGGCCTACGAGCAGTACTTC.

This clonotype was seen a few times. V gene TRBV10-3 combines with J gene TRBJ2-2; 11 bases are a match to TRBD2. The V segment lost 3 bases and the J segment 0 bases; nucleotides outside the gene matches: 0. CDR3 length equals 16 residues. Germline V gene lookup returns CDR1 ENHRY and CDR2 SYGVKD. Written as DNA, the CDR3 is TGTGCCATCAGTGAACTAGCGGGAGCGAACACCGGGGAGCTGTTTTTT. The encoded protein is CAISELAGANTGELFF.

This clonotype was picked up many times. This chain connects TRBV12-3 or TRBV12-4 to TRBJ2-5, with D perhaps matching TRBD1 (6 bases). This CDR3 comprises 11 residues. The V end was cut by 6 bases, the J end by 10 bases, with 12 bases between. CDR3: CASRRGKLQYF. The CDR3 coding sequence is TGTGCCAGCAGAAGGGGGAAGCTCCAGTACTTC.

This clonotype was seen at least ten times. The gene calls are TRBV28 and TRBJ1-2, with D possibly TRBD1 on 6 matching bases. Trimming shortened V by 4 bases and J by 3 bases, and 15 bases separated the two germline ends. The CDR3 is made up of 15 amino acids. The germline V gene encodes CDR1 MDHEN and CDR2 SYDVKM. The CDR3: CASSSNGGGDYGYTF. The CDR3 DNA reads as TGTGCCAGCAGTTCCAACGGGGGCGGCGACTATGGCTACACCTTC.

This clonotype has just one count. This chain connects TRBV27 to TRBJ1-5, with unresolved D. The CDR3 is 14 residues long. V lost 4 bases and J 2 bases, leaving 9 bases between the germline ends. In germline, CDR1 is MNHEY, CDR2 SMNVEV (reference sequence). This CDR3 reads CASSSRAGNQPQHF. CDR3 bases: TGTGCCAGCAGTTCTAGGGCAGGCAATCAGCCCCAGCATTTT.

The chain has TRBV5-1 and TRBJ2-2; tentative D call: TRBD1 (7 bases). CDR3 size: 14 residues. V lost 4 bases and J 6 bases, leaving 13 bases between the germline ends. Germline V lookup: CDR1 SGHRS, CDR2 YFSETQ. The CDR3 spells CASSAQGEAGELFF. DNA of the CDR3: TGCGCCAGCAGCGCCCAGGGGGAGGCCGGGGAGCTGTTTTTT.

This clonotype occurred a few times. A much larger clone lies a single base off, so this may be a read error. The missing conserved phenylalanine or tryptophan at the end of this CDR3 makes a read error likely. V usage is TRBV27 and J usage is TRBJ2-7, with 11 bases that match TRBD2. CDR3 size: 16 residues. CDR1 and CDR2 (germline): MNHEY, SMNVEV (reference sequence). The J segment lost 2 bases and the V segment lost 8 bases, leaving 11 bases of the junction unmatched. This chain's CDR3 is CASRFQTSGSTYEQYL. CDR3 DNA: TGTGCCAGCCGCTTCCAAACTAGCGGGAGTACCTACGAGCAGTACCTC.

For this clonotype: This may be a read error: a much more frequent sequence differs by one nucleotide. The CDR3 does not end in the conserved phenylalanine or tryptophan, so this is likely a read error. The chain is built from TRBV3-1 and TRBJ1-2, with D possibly TRBD1 on 5 matching bases. This CDR3 has 15 amino acids. Trimming took 0 bases from V and 1 from J, leaving 9 bases between them. Germline V lookup: CDR1 LGHDT, CDR2 YNNKEL (reference sequence). In nucleotides, the CDR3 is TGTGCCAGCAGCCAAGAGGGGGAGAATAACTATGGCTACACCCTC. Translating it yields CASSQEGENNYGYTL.

This clonotype was observed many times. The V gene is TRBV12-3 or TRBV12-4, the J gene TRBJ1-5; TRBD1 is a possible D gene (5 bases). V gave up 6 bases and J gave up 14 bases, with 17 bases separating them. There are 12 residues in the CDR3. The DNA for the CDR3 is TGTGCCAGCAGCGTGCTGGGGGGGGGTGAGCATTTT. Translation: CASSVLGGGEHF.

This clonotype was seen more than once but under ten times. The chain has TRBV27 and TRBJ1-6; D gene ambiguous. The CDR3 spans 20 residues. CDR1 is MNHEY, CDR2 SMNVEV, per germline (reference sequence). Trimming stripped 2 bases from V and 5 bases from J, with 25 bases between. Here the CDR3 reads CASSLRYPGRSSFDNSPLHF. The CDR3 region has the DNA TGTGCCAGCAGTTTAAGATATCCAGGCAGGTCCTCCTTCGATAATTCACCCCTCCACTTT.

The table lists this clonotype with a few counts. This chain joins TRBV7-3 and TRBJ2-2; tentative D call: TRBD2 (6 bases). The CDR3 is 16 residues long. The V end lost 5 bases, the J end lost 4 bases, and 17 bases lay between the germline ends. Germline V gene sequence: CDR1 SGHTA, CDR2 FQGTGA. The CDR3 reads CASSLQGGVGTGELFF. DNA of the CDR3: TGTGCCAGCAGCCTCCAGGGAGGTGTTGGCACCGGGGAGCTGTTTTTT.

This clonotype was seen at least ten times. J is TRBJ2-2 and V is TRBV9; a weak D match, TRBD2 (6 bases). V was pared by 0 bases and J by 1 base, with 10 bases between. Germline CDR1 SGDLS, CDR2 YYNGEE. This CDR3 is built from 16 residues. The CDR3 sequence is CASSVDWGGNTGELFF. For the CDR3, the DNA is TGTGCCAGCAGCGTAGATTGGGGAGGGAACACCGGGGAGCTGTTTTTT.

This clonotype was counted at least ten times. V usage is TRBV28 and J usage is TRBJ2-7; TRBD2 is a possible D gene (5 bases). From germline, CDR1 is MDHEN and CDR2 SYDVKM. The CDR3 has 13 amino acids. V lost 2 bases, J lost 6 bases, and 11 bases lay in between. CDR3 sequence reads: CASSLNVAREQYF. CDR3 in DNA: TGTGCCAGCAGTTTAAACGTAGCGCGCGAGCAGTACTTC.

This clonotype has a count of ten or more. The chain combines TRBV24-1 with TRBJ1-1; possibly TRBD1 for D (6 bases). This CDR3 is built from 13 residues. Per the germline V gene, CDR1 is KGHDR and CDR2 is SFDVKD. Trimming took 3 bases from V and 3 from J, leaving 7 bases between them. Written as DNA, the CDR3 is TGTGCCACCAGTGATCGACAGGACACTGAAGCTTTCTTT. This sequence encodes CATSDRQDTEAFF.

This clonotype was observed at least ten times. The chain joins TRBV27 to TRBJ1-1; perhaps TRBD1 as D (6 bases). CDR1 is MNHEY, CDR2 SMNVEV, per germline (reference sequence). The CDR3 spans 16 residues. Trimming cost V 7 bases and J 5 bases, with 23 bases left between them. The CDR3, as DNA: TGTGCCAGCAAGTTTGGGGTACAGGGTCGGTTGACTGAAGCTTTCTTT. Translated: CASKFGVQGRLTEAFF.

V usage is TRBV3-1 and J usage is TRBJ2-2, with D possibly matching TRBD1 (6 bases). This CDR3 contains 15 residues. V lost 1 base to trimming and J lost 6 bases, with 12 bases between them. CDR1 LGHDT and CDR2 YNNKEL come from the germline V gene (reference sequence). The CDR3 loop reads CASSQGVRGAGELFF. DNA for the CDR3: TGTGCCAGCAGCCAAGGGGTCAGGGGTGCCGGGGAGCTGTTTTTT. Supplemented by reference TRBV3-1 and TRBJ2-2, the full variable domain reads DTAVSQTPKYLVTQMGNDKSIKCEQNLGHDTMYWYKQDSKKFLKIMFSYNNKELIINETVPNRFSPKSPDKAHLNLHINSLELGDSAVYFCASSQGVRGAGELFFGEGSRLTVL.

This clonotype was counted ten times or more. The CDR3 DNA reads as TGCAGCGGGAGCAGGGGGCGCGAGCAGTACTTC. This sequence encodes CSGSRGREQYF. This chain connects TRBV29-1 to TRBJ2-7; 8 nucleotides match TRBD1. The CDR3 length is 11 residues. Germline V CDR1 and CDR2: SQVTM, ANQGSEA. V trimming: 7 bases; J trimming: 6 bases; junction bases outside the gene matches: 5.

V gene TRBV18 combines with J gene TRBJ1-3; 8 bases line up with TRBD1. The length of the CDR3 is 15 residues. With 8 bases clipped from V and 0 bases from J, the junction kept 6 bases outside the gene matches. Germline V CDR1 and CDR2: KGHSH, LQKENI. The CDR3 loop is CASKRTGSSGNTIYF. CDR3 DNA sequence: TGTGCCAGCAAGCGGACAGGGAGCTCTGGAAACACCATATATTTT.

This clonotype was picked up many times. This sequence joins TRBV6-5 and TRBJ2-7; D gene ambiguous. Trimming removed 5 bases from V and 2 bases from J, with 7 bases in between. This CDR3 comprises 12 residues. The germline CDR1 and CDR2 sequences are MNHEY and SVGAGI. The CDR3 protein is CASSPTPYEQYF. The CDR3 DNA sequence: TGTGCCAGCAGTCCTACCCCCTACGAGCAGTACTTC.

This clonotype showed up many times. The chain combines TRBV7-2 with TRBJ2-7, with D possibly matching TRBD1 (7 bases). The CDR3 runs to 15 residues. Germline CDR1 SGHTA, CDR2 FQGNSA. V was cut by 0 bases and J by 4 bases, with 13 bases left in between. The CDR3 DNA sequence: TGTGCCAGCAGCTTAGCGGTGGCAGGGGGGTACGAGCAGTACTTC. Translating it yields CASSLAVAGGYEQYF.

This clonotype appeared many times. The chain employs TRBV6-2 or TRBV6-3 and TRBJ2-7; 9 bases match TRBD1. The CDR3 runs to 16 residues. V shed 4 bases, J shed 7 bases, and the junction held 14 bases outside the gene matches. Germline V gene sequence: CDR1 MNHEY, CDR2 SVGEGT. CDR3 nucleotide sequence: TGTGCCAGCAGTTCCTCAACGCAGGGACAGGGATGGGAGCAGTACTTC. Translating gives CASSSSTQGQGWEQYF.

This clonotype showed up many times. The chain joins TRBV11-3 to TRBJ1-2; 7 bases align to TRBD1. CDR1 is SGHNT and CDR2 is YENEEA in the germline V gene. V lost 6 bases and J lost 4; bases outside the gene matches: 2. CDR3 length: 12 amino acids. The CDR3 nucleotides read TGTGCCAGCAGTCGGGACAGCTATGGCTACACCTTC. Translation: CASSRDSYGYTF.

V usage is TRBV28 and J usage is TRBJ2-7, with 10 bases matching TRBD2. The germline gives CDR1 MDHEN, CDR2 SYDVKM. CDR3 length equals 13 residues. Losses at the gene ends were 8 bases for V and 7 bases for J; bases not matched to a gene: 8. The CDR3: CASASGSLAEQYF. In DNA, the CDR3 is TGTGCCAGCGCTAGCGGGAGTTTAGCGGAGCAGTACTTC.

There are many counts of this clonotype. This chain links TRBV11-3 with TRBJ1-1; a weak D match, TRBD1 (6 bases). Looked up from germline, CDR1 is SGHNT and CDR2 is YENEEA. The CDR3 contains 15 residues. V lost 1 base and J 5 bases, leaving 14 bases between the germline ends. The CDR3 loop reads CASSLVVRGGTEAFF. In nucleotides, the CDR3 is TGTGCCAGCAGCTTAGTGGTCAGGGGTGGAACTGAAGCTTTCTTT.